These 12 T cell receptor beta chains were all obtained from the same sample, sequenced in a study of cytomegalovirus exposure and HLA in healthy donors. The primer mix had 60 Vbeta and 13 Jbeta primers. The repertoire was sequenced with immunoSEQ multiplex PCR; TCRdb's copy has only in-frame clones and lacks some. The data show some 150,000 clones, with around 79% seen just once and roughly 1.3% held by the top ten. Sequencing used PBMCs. These receptors all come from a woman in her 40s in good health and CMV-seronegative.

J is TRBJ1-2 and V is TRBV19; tentative D call: TRBD1 (5 bases). The CDR3 extends over 15 amino acids. The germline V gene has CDR1 LNHDA and CDR2 SQIVND (reference sequence). The V end lost 5 bases, the J end lost 8 bases, and 21 bases lay between the germline ends. DNA for the CDR3: TGTGCCAGTAGTTCGCTCCGGGACTCAAAAAGGGGCTACACCTTC. Protein: CASSSLRDSKRGYTF.

This clone appeared once. The CDR3 region has the DNA TGCGCCAGCAGCTTGCCTAGCGGGGGGGATGATACGCAGTATTTT. It translates to CASSLPSGGDDTQYF. The genes are TRBV5-1 and TRBJ2-3; TRBD2 agrees at 12 bases. The V and J ends lost 1 base and 6 bases, in that order; junction bases with no gene match: 3. Per germline, CDR1 SGHRS and CDR2 YFSETQ. The CDR3 has 15 amino acids.

The V gene is TRBV6-6, the J gene TRBJ2-1, with D maybe TRBD1 (6 bases). The CDR3 loop spans 13 amino acids. Germline V gene sequence: CDR1 MNHNY, CDR2 SVGAGI (reference sequence). Between the trimmed V and J ends, which lost 2 bases and 12 bases, there was a span of 14 bases. CDR3 DNA: TGTGCCAGCAGTTACAGGACAGCGCAACCGCAGTTCTTC. It is translated as CASSYRTAQPQFF.

V is TRBV6-5 and J is TRBJ2-7, with 9 positions matching TRBD1. This CDR3 is built from 16 residues. CDR1 and CDR2 from the germline V gene are MNHEY and SVGAGI. V shed 2 bases, J shed 5 bases, and the junction held 10 bases outside the gene matches. The CDR3 protein is CASSYTTGGTVNEQYF. CDR3 DNA: TGTGCCAGCAGTTACACCACAGGGGGCACAGTTAACGAGCAGTACTTC.

This clone turned up a few times. CDR3 residues: CASSQAGGNTGELFF. In DNA form, the CDR3 reads TGTGCCAGCAGCCAAGCGGGGGGGAACACCGGGGAGCTGTTTTTT. The chain uses TRBV7-3 and TRBJ2-2; 9 bases map to TRBD2. Per germline, CDR1 SGHTA and CDR2 FQGTGA. The CDR3 covers 15 residues. J was trimmed by 1 base and V by 5 bases; bases with no gene match: 2. Filled out from reference TRBV7-3 and TRBJ2-2, the complete variable domain reads GAGVSQTPSNKVTEKGKYVELRCDPISGHTALYWYRQSLGQGPEFLIYFQGTGAADDSGLPNDRFFAVRPEGSVSTLKIQRTERGDSAVYLCASSQAGGNTGELFFGEGSRLTVL.

The gene calls are TRBV5-5 and TRBJ2-2; D perhaps matches TRBD2 (6 bases). Trimming left V 2 bases short and J 1 base short, with 15 bases between. This CDR3 has 17 amino acids. Per germline, CDR1 SGHKS and CDR2 YYEKEE (reference sequence). The CDR3 reads CASSFPGDSWNTGELFF. CDR3 DNA sequence: TGTGCCAGCAGCTTTCCCGGGGACTCCTGGAACACCGGGGAGCTGTTTTTT. The whole variable domain, filled in from reference TRBV5-5 and TRBJ2-2, reads DAGVTQSPTHLIKTRGQQVTLRCSPISGHKSVSWYQQVLGQGPQFIFQYYEKEERGRGNFPDRFSARQFPNYSSELNVNALLLGDSALYLCASSFPGDSWNTGELFFGEGSRLTVL.

This sequence joins TRBV9 and TRBJ1-3, with D unclear. Per germline, CDR1 SGDLS and CDR2 YYNGEE. V lost 0 bases, J lost 0 bases, and 7 bases lay in between. CDR3 length: 15 residues. CDR3: CASSVERGSGNTIYF. CDR3 sequence (DNA): TGTGCCAGCAGCGTAGAGAGAGGCTCTGGAAACACCATATATTTT. Drawing the rest from reference TRBV9 and TRBJ1-3, the complete variable domain is DSGVTQTPKHLITATGQRVTLRCSPRSGDLSVYWYQQSLDQGLQFLIQYYNGEERAKGNILERFSAQQFPDLHSELNLSSLELGDSALYFCASSVERGSGNTIYFGEGSWLTVV.

This clone was seen more than once but under ten times. The identical CDR3 is also encoded by other nucleotide sequences in the sample. V and J are TRBV25-1 and TRBJ2-1; 9 bases agree with TRBD1. Looked up from germline, CDR1 is MGHDK and CDR2 is SYGVNS. V shed 8 bases and J 5 bases; nucleotides not matched to a gene: 1. There are 12 residues in the CDR3. In nucleotides, the CDR3 is TGTGCCAGCGGACAGGGGAACAATGAGCAGTTCTTC. Amino acids: CASGQGNNEQFF.

The chain joins TRBV30 to TRBJ1-2; possible D gene TRBD1, 5 bases. The CDR3 is 14 amino acids. V gave up 3 bases and J gave up 4 bases, with 15 bases separating them. In germline, CDR1 is GTSNPN, CDR2 SVGIG (reference sequence). CDR3 nucleotides: TGTGCCTGGAGCGCCTCCGGCGGGGGCTATGGCTACACCTTC. Amino acids: CAWSASGGGYGYTF.

This clone was seen once. V gene TRBV6-1 combines with J gene TRBJ2-5; 8 bases line up with TRBD1. Germline CDR1 MNHNS, CDR2 SASEGT. CDR3 size: 14 residues. Germline trimming cut 3 bases from V and 8 bases from J; bases unmatched to any gene: 8. Here the CDR3 reads CASSDGFPGGTQYF. CDR3 sequence (DNA): TGTGCCAGCAGTGATGGATTTCCAGGGGGCACCCAGTACTTC.

In this sample, this clone turned up a few times. This chain connects TRBV6-5 to TRBJ1-6; no clear D gene. This CDR3 has 15 amino acids. Trimming shortened V by 2 bases and J by 6 bases, and 11 bases separated the two germline ends. Germline CDR1 is MNHEY and CDR2 is SVGAGI. CDR3 in amino acids: CASSYEQRINSPLHF. The CDR3 DNA follows: TGTGCCAGCAGTTACGAGCAGCGGATTAATTCACCCCTCCACTTT.

V and J are TRBV5-1 and TRBJ1-1, with 8 bases fitting TRBD1. Germline V lookup: CDR1 SGHRS, CDR2 YFSETQ. The CDR3 sequence is 16 residues long. V was clipped by 1 base and J by 0 bases; unmatched bases: 5. The CDR3 loop is CASSLSLTGVNTEAFF. The CDR3, as DNA: TGCGCCAGCAGCTTGTCATTGACAGGGGTGAACACTGAAGCTTTCTTT.